The 5 T cell receptor beta chains below were found in one sample sequenced in a study of shared clonotypes between healthy human individuals. Only in-frame clones appear in the TCRdb table, and some are missing; sequencing was by immunoSEQ multiplex PCR. The sample records 850,000 to 1,200,000 clones, around four fifths being singletons. The sequenced sample was memory CD4+ T cells sorted from blood. Subset of the sample: CD45RA-negative fraction. Receptors originate from a young man in good health.

The CDR3 spells CASSDVGDTQYF. The CDR3 region has the DNA TGCGCCAGCAGTGATGTAGGAGATACGCAGTATTTT. The V and J genes are TRBV10-2 and TRBJ2-3; no definite D call. Germline V gives CDR1 WSHSY, CDR2 SAAADI. This CDR3 comprises 12 residues. V was pared by 3 bases and J by 5 bases, with 6 bases between.

The rearrangement joins TRBV19 to TRBJ1-2, with 8 bases lining up with TRBD1. CDR1 is LNHDA and CDR2 is SQIVND in the germline V gene (reference sequence). This CDR3 comprises 13 residues. V gave up 3 bases and J gave up 7 bases; unmatched junction bases: 4. This CDR3 is CASSIGQGRGYTF. The CDR3 nucleotides read TGTGCCAGTAGTATTGGACAGGGTCGTGGCTACACCTTC.

With regard to this clone: Other nucleotide sequences from this sample produce the same CDR3. The chain is built from TRBV4-2 and TRBJ2-3; D gene uncertain. CDR1 is LGHNA and CDR2 is YNFKEQ in the germline V gene. CDR3 length equals 14 residues. Trimming stripped 1 base from V and 1 base from J, with 6 bases between. The DNA for the CDR3 is TGTGCCAGCAGCCAAGGCCGAGGCACAGATACGCAGTATTTT. It specifies CASSQGRGTDTQYF.

V gene TRBV6-6 combines with J gene TRBJ1-4; 9 bases are shared with TRBD1. Germline CDR1 is MNHNY and CDR2 is SVGAGI (reference sequence). This CDR3 region has 16 residues. The J segment lost 5 bases and the V segment lost 7 bases, leaving 11 bases of the junction unmatched. CDR3 in DNA: TGTGCCAGCACCGACGGGGACAGGGTGAAGAATGAAAAACTGTTTTTT. It specifies CASTDGDRVKNEKLFF.

The V and J genes are TRBV29-1 and TRBJ2-5; no clear D. CDR3 length equals 14 residues. CDR1 and CDR2 (germline): SQVTM, ANQGSEA. Trimming removed 2 bases at V and 4 bases at J, with 14 bases between. This CDR3 reads CSVENPPRVETQYF. The DNA for the CDR3 is TGCAGCGTTGAAAATCCCCCTAGGGTAGAGACCCAGTACTTC.